This T cell receptor (beta chain) was documented in a study of blood T cell repertoires in COVID-19. The overall study: In each case, the material was cDNA or gDNA derived from T cells, B-cell-depleted T cells, or PBMCs.

Clones were sequenced by immunoSEQ multiplex PCR, and TCRdb holds only the in-frame ones, with some missing. The table shows approximately 300,000 clones, with approximately 90% occurring only once. Germline CDR1 reads SGHTA; CDR2 reads FQGTGA. This CDR3 has 13 amino acids. V was clipped by 8 bases and J by 7 bases, with 15 bases between them. The source is a man aged 18 to 30 with active or convalescent COVID-19. The chain couples TRBV7-3 to TRBJ2-1; possible D gene TRBD2, 5 bases. The sample consisted of peripheral blood. CDR3 bases: TGTGCCAGCCGGGGTAGAATCAGAAATGAGCAGTTCTTC. Translation: CASRGRIRNEQFF.